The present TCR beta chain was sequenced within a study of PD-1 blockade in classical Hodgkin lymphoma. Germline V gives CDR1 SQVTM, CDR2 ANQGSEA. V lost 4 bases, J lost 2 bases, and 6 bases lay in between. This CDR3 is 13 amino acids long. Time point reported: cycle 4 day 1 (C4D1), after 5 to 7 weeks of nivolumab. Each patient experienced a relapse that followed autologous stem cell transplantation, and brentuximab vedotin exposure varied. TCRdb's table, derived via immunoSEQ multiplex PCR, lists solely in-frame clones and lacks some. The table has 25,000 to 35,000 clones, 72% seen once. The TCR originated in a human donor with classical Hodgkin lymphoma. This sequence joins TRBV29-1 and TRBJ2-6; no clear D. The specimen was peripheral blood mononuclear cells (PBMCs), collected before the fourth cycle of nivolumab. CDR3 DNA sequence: TGCAGCGTTGGAGATACTGGGGCCAACGTCCTGACTTTC. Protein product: CSVGDTGANVLTF. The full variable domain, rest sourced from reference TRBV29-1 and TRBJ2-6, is SAVISQKPSRDICQRGTSLTIQCQVDSQVTMMFWYRQQPGQSLTLIATANQGSEATYESGFVIDKFPISRPNLTFSTLTVSNMSPEDSSIYLCSVGDTGANVLTFGAGSRLTVL.